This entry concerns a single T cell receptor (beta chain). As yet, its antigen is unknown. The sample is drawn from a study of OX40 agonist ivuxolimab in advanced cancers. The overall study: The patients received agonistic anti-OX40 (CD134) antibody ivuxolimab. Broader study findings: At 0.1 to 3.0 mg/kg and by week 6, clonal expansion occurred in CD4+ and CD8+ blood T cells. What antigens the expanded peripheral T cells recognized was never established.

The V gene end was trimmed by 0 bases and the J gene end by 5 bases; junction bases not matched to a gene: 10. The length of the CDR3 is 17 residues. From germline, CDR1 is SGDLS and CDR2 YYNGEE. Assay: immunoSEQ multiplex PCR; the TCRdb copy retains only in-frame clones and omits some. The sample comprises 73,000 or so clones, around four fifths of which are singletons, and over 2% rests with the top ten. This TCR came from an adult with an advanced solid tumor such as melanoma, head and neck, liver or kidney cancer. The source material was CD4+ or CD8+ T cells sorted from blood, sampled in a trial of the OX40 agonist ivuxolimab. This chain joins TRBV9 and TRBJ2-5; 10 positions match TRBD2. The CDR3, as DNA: TGTGCCAGCAGCGTAGACCTAGCGGGAGTGATTGGGGAGACCCAGTACTTC. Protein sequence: CASSVDLAGVIGETQYF.